This entry features one T cell receptor beta chain sequence. The specificity of this receptor is unknown. Base quality data are lacking; no much larger clone is found one base away. This entry is derived from a study of cytomegalovirus exposure and HLA in healthy donors (dated by TCRdb to the late 2010s). Study-level background: The 666 repertoires of the first cohort and the 120 validation repertoires were produced on the same platform, according to a later analysis. To predict cytomegalovirus infection status, the study brought together high-throughput TCR immunosequencing, statistical association of individual TCRs with disease status, and machine learning. The study aimed to test whether cataloging public T cell receptors could reveal signatures of past pathogen exposure. A separate validation cohort of approximately 120 different subjects was used in addition to the roughly 670-subject first cohort.

The donors belonged to the validation cohort of 90 to 150 subjects, which was separate from the approximately 660-subject first cohort. Study-wide conclusions, independent of this receptor: In vitro tests confirmed that a few of the cytomegalovirus-associated TCR beta chains recognize cytomegalovirus antigens. The authors suggested that the approach could potentially be generalized to other disease states and immunological phenotypes. Cytomegalovirus status was reported to be diagnosed by the classifier with high specificity and sensitivity in both the original and validation cohorts. All 110 or so repertoires were used to score co-occurrence in the validation cohort in a later analysis, because that analysis had no HLA typing for the cohort. In the study, some 180 TCR beta chains were listed as associated with cytomegalovirus. Across donors, most TCR sequences were observed very rarely, whereas some public TCRs were present in many individuals. Of the cluster scores, approximately 95% were above 0 in a later analysis, which found that TCRs clustered in the first cohort also tended to co-occur in the 120 or so validation repertoires.

The CDR3 spans 15 residues, from the cysteine through the phenylalanine. Only the CDR3 DNA stays, 45 bases, in frame from base 1. Trimming removed 0 bases from V and 4 bases from J, leaving 13 bases between the germline ends. As encoded in the germline V gene, CDR1 is SGHAT while CDR2 is FQNNGV. The library relied on the immunoSEQ multiplex PCR assay. The study's processing was this. A statistical classification framework was developed to diagnose cytomegalovirus status using the catalog of TCR beta chain sequences. TCRdb re-hosts the immuneACCESS table, in-frame sequences only. Its copies lack some clones; in the studies checked, an unresolved V gene accounts for under half of them, and the cause for the rest is not known. V, J and clone size are taken as reported in that table, and D and trimming were inferred from the DNA itself. This sample has about 180,000 clones in its table, and roughly nine tenths of those were observed once. Approximately 2.5% of the sample belongs to the ten largest clones.

The rearrangement combines TRBV11-2 with TRBJ2-7, with the D gene uncertain. The receptor was isolated from a man aged 18 to 35 in good health and CMV-seropositive. Sequencing was carried out using PBMCs. The nucleotide sequence reads as follows: TGTGCCAGCAGCTTAGAATGGGCCTCAAGTTACGAGCAGTACTTC. This is translated as CASSLEWASSYEQYF.